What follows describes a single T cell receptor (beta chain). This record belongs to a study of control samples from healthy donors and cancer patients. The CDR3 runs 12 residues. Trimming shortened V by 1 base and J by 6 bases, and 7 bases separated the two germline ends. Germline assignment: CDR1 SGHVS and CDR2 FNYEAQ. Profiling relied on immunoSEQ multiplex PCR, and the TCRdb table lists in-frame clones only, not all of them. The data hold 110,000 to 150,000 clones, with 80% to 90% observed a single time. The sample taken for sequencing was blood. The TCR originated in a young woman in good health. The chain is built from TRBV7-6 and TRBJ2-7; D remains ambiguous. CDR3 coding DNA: TGTGCCAGCAGCTTAGGCACTCGCGAGCAGTACTTC. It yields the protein CASSLGTREQYF. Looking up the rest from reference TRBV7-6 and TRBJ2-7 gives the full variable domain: GAGVSQSPRYKVTKRGQDVALRCDPISGHVSLYWYRQALGQGPEFLTYFNYEAQQDKSGLPNDRFSAERPEGSISTLTIQRTEQRDSAMYRCASSLGTREQYFGPGTRLTVT.